This entry concerns a single T cell receptor beta chain. V shed 4 bases, J shed 5 bases, and the junction held 2 bases outside the gene matches. There are 13 residues in the CDR3. Germline CDR1 is SSHAT and CDR2 is FNYEAQ (reference sequence). These data come from a study of OX40 agonist ivuxolimab in advanced cancers. The method was immunoSEQ multiplex PCR; TCRdb's version includes in-frame clones alone and lacks a portion of them. Here the sample spans some 70,000 clones, approximately 80% being singletons. V and J are TRBV7-7 and TRBJ2-5; 9 bases are a match to TRBD2. This clonotype was obtained from an adult with an advanced solid tumor such as melanoma, head and neck, liver or kidney cancer. Here the sequenced sample was CD4+ or CD8+ T cells sorted from blood, taken in a trial of the OX40 agonist ivuxolimab. For the CDR3, the DNA is TGTGCCAGCAGCTGGGGGACTAGCGAGACCCAGTACTTC. It encodes CASSWGTSETQYF.